The next 18 T cell receptor beta chains were all read from a single sample in a study of blood T cell repertoires in COVID-19. Clones were sequenced by immunoSEQ multiplex PCR, and TCRdb holds only the in-frame ones, with some missing. The sample shows about 200,000 clones, approximately 85% of them seen only once. Material for sequencing was peripheral blood. These receptors were taken from a woman between 70 and 85 years old with COVID-19, enrolled during active disease.

The rearrangement joins TRBV21-1 to TRBJ1-1; the table's D gene call, TRBD1, was not cross checked with the DNA. TRBV21-1 constitutes a pseudogene. The CDR3 is 16 residues long. The chain's CDR3 is CASSQDRGRRDTEAFF. CDR3 coding DNA: TGTGCCAGCAGCCAGGACAGGGGGCGAAGGGACACTGAAGCTTTCTTT.

The chain couples TRBV29-1 to TRBJ2-5, with D perhaps matching TRBD2 (5 bases). The CDR3 extends over 14 amino acids. The germline V gene has CDR1 SQVTM and CDR2 ANQGSEA. V was pared by 5 bases and J by 1 base, with 14 bases between. The CDR3: CSVRLAPTQETQYF. CDR3 coding DNA: TGCAGCGTTCGATTAGCGCCCACCCAAGAGACCCAGTACTTC.

The rearrangement uses TRBV2 and TRBJ1-5; D not resolved. V lost 7 bases and J 0 bases, leaving 13 bases between the germline ends. CDR3 length: 15 residues. The germline V gene has CDR1 SNHLY and CDR2 FYNNEI. The CDR3 is CASKELGYSNQPQHF. The CDR3 coding sequence is TGTGCCAGCAAGGAGTTAGGTTATAGCAATCAGCCCCAGCATTTT.

Note on this clone: Different DNA sequences within this sample yield the same CDR3. The genes are TRBV7-2 and TRBJ2-7; perhaps TRBD2 as D (7 bases). CDR1 SGHTA and CDR2 FQGNSA come from the germline V gene. V lost 1 base and J 3 bases, leaving 13 bases between the germline ends. There are 15 residues in the CDR3. Here the CDR3 DNA reads TGTGCCAGCAGCTTAGGAGGGGGGGCCAGCTACGAGCAGTACTTC. This encodes CASSLGGGASYEQYF.

V is TRBV4-2 and J is TRBJ1-2; unclear D gene. The V and J ends lost 3 bases and 3 bases respectively, with 17 bases between them. Germline CDR1 reads LGHNA; CDR2 reads YNFKEQ. The CDR3 sequence is 16 residues long. The CDR3 is CASSQGVQARYYGYTF. The CDR3 coding sequence is TGTGCCAGCAGCCAGGGCGTGCAGGCACGTTACTATGGCTACACCTTC.

The gene calls are TRBV27 and TRBJ1-2, with D tentatively TRBD1 (6 bases). This CDR3 contains 13 residues. Trimming cost V 5 bases and J 0 bases, with 7 bases left between them. In germline, CDR1 is MNHEY, CDR2 SMNVEV (reference sequence). CDR3 nucleotide sequence: TGTGCCAGCAGTAACAGGGCTAACTATGGCTACACCTTC. Protein: CASSNRANYGYTF.

The chain carries TRBV24-1 and TRBJ2-3, with a tentative D call TRBD2 (6 bases). Germline V gene data show CDR1 as KGHDR and CDR2 as SFDVKD. With 9 bases removed from V and 1 base from J, the gap between germline ends came to 13 bases. CDR3 size: 14 residues. The CDR3 DNA is TGTGCCACCTATACTTCGGGGGGCACAGATACGCAGTATTTT. It specifies CATYTSGGTDTQYF.

This chain connects TRBV19 to TRBJ2-1; a possible D gene is TRBD2 (5 bases). From germline, CDR1 is LNHDA and CDR2 SQIVND (reference sequence). This CDR3 comprises 11 residues. Deletions cut 8 bases from V and 6 bases from J, with 8 bases between. CDR3 in amino acids: CASLRGNEQFF. The CDR3 nucleotides are TGTGCCAGTCTTCGGGGCAATGAGCAGTTCTTC.

This clone was observed a handful of times. This sequence joins TRBV6-5 and TRBJ2-7, with a tentative D call TRBD1 (6 bases). V shed 7 bases and J shed 3 bases, with 7 bases lying between them. This CDR3 contains 11 residues. Germline CDR1 reads MNHEY; CDR2 reads SVGAGI. CDR3 in amino acids: CASKGGYEQYF. CDR3 nucleotides: TGTGCCAGCAAAGGGGGCTACGAGCAGTACTTC.

The CDR3 bases are TGTGCCAGCAGCTTGGATGACAGCAATGAGCAGTTCTTC. Encoded protein: CASSLDDSNEQFF. The V gene is TRBV11-3, the J gene TRBJ2-1; possible D gene TRBD1, 5 bases. Germline CDR1 is SGHNT and CDR2 is YENEEA. V lost 3 bases and J 6 bases, leaving 9 bases between the germline ends. CDR3 length: 13 residues.

The V and J genes are TRBV7-2 and TRBJ1-6; 8 bases agree with TRBD1. Trimming cost V 2 bases and J 6 bases; bases outside gene matches: 12. Germline V CDR1 and CDR2: SGHTA, FQGNSA. The length of the CDR3 is 18 residues. CDR3 bases: TGTGCCAGCAGCTTATGGGGACAGGCCAATCCGTTTAATTCACCCCTCCACTTT. It codes for CASSLWGQANPFNSPLHF.

This chain joins TRBV7-2 and TRBJ1-4, with TRBD1 identical over 11 bases. The V gene end was trimmed by 3 bases and the J gene end by 3 bases; junction bases not matched to a gene: 3. The germline gives CDR1 SGHTA, CDR2 FQGNSA. The CDR3 runs to 16 residues. The chain's CDR3 is CASSLQGQGANEKLFF. The DNA of the CDR3 is TGTGCCAGCAGCTTGCAGGGACAGGGGGCTAATGAAAAACTGTTTTTT.

The V gene is TRBV6-5, the J gene TRBJ2-1, with 7 bases lining up with TRBD1. CDR3 length: 15 residues. V was clipped by 8 bases and J by 4 bases; unmatched bases: 11. Germline V gene data show CDR1 as MNHEY and CDR2 as SVGAGI. The CDR3 bases are TGTGCCAGCGGCCTGTCCCGGGACAGTTACAATGAGCAGTTCTTC. Translating it yields CASGLSRDSYNEQFF.

The V and J genes are TRBV5-4 and TRBJ2-2; D is ambiguous. The V end was cut by 0 bases, the J end by 3 bases, with 9 bases between. This CDR3 contains 15 residues. The germline CDR1 and CDR2 sequences are SGHNT and YYREEE (reference sequence). The CDR3 region has the DNA TGTGCCAGCAGCTTGGCTGCAGAACACACCGGGGAGCTGTTTTTT. Translation gives CASSLAAEHTGELFF.

The V and J genes are TRBV5-1 and TRBJ1-2; D is unclear. Trimming stripped 0 bases from V and 4 bases from J, with 4 bases between. CDR3 length: 12 amino acids. Germline CDR1 SGHRS, CDR2 YFSETQ. In DNA form, the CDR3 reads TGCGCCAGCAGCTTGGACAGCTATGGCTACACCTTC. Amino acids: CASSLDSYGYTF. Together with reference TRBV5-1 and TRBJ1-2, the CDR3 gives the full variable domain: KAGVTQTPRYLIKTRGQQVTLSCSPISGHRSVSWYQQTPGQGLQFLFEYFSETQRNKGNFPGRFSGRQFSNSRSEMNVSTLELGDSALYLCASSLDSYGYTFGSGTRLTVV.

The chain links TRBV27 to TRBJ1-2; a possible D gene is TRBD1 (6 bases). The germline V and J ends were trimmed by 7 bases and 8 bases, with 14 bases remaining between them. CDR3 size: 12 residues. The germline CDR1 and CDR2 sequences are MNHEY and SMNVEV (reference sequence). Written as DNA, the CDR3 is TGTGCCAGCAATGGGGGGGCTTCGGGCTACACCTTC. This codes for CASNGGASGYTF.

In nucleotides, the CDR3 is TGTGCCAGCAGTTATACAGGGGTGGAGACCCAGTACTTC. It translates to CASSYTGVETQYF. V is TRBV5-4 and J is TRBJ2-5; 7 bases align to TRBD1. The CDR3 runs 13 residues. Looked up from germline, CDR1 is SGHNT and CDR2 is YYREEE (reference sequence). J was trimmed by 5 bases and V by 5 bases; bases with no gene match: 6.

The chain links TRBV7-9 to TRBJ2-5, with a tentative D call TRBD2 (6 bases). CDR1 is SEHNR, CDR2 FQNEAQ, per germline (reference sequence). The CDR3 length is 16 residues. The V gene lost 0 bases and the J gene lost 3 bases, with 14 bases spanning the gap. The CDR3 protein is CASSLAVGLTKETQYF. The CDR3 DNA sequence: TGTGCCAGCAGCTTAGCCGTTGGACTAACGAAAGAGACCCAGTACTTC. Filled out from reference TRBV7-9 and TRBJ2-5, the complete variable domain reads DTGVSQNPRHKITKRGQNVTFRCDPISEHNRLYWYRQTLGQGPEFLTYFQNEAQLEKSRLLSDRFSAERPKGSFSTLEIQRTEQGDSAMYLCASSLAVGLTKETQYFGPGTRLLVL.